The 3 T cell receptor beta chains below were found in one sample sequenced in a study of blood T cell repertoires in COVID-19 (TCRdb year 2020). Library preparation was by the immunoSEQ multiplex PCR assay. Not all clones reach the TCRdb copy of this immuneACCESS table, which keeps in-frame sequences only. Checked studies attribute under half of the gap to unresolved V genes and leave the rest unexplained. This sample holds some 400,000 clones; 90% were observed only once. Clones ranked in the top ten supply approximately 7% of the sample. Sequenced: peripheral blood. The receptors were gathered from a man between 18 and 29 years old with active or convalescent COVID-19.

The rearrangement links TRBV28 to TRBJ1-1, with TRBD1 as a possible D gene (6 bases). Germline lookup yields CDR1 MDHEN and CDR2 SYDVKM. The V gene lost 8 bases and the J gene lost 4 bases, with 17 bases spanning the gap. The CDR3 totals 14 residues. Written as DNA, the CDR3 is TGTGCCAGCGGCCTGGGGGCCAAAGGCACTGAAGCTTTCTTT. Encoded protein: CASGLGAKGTEAFF.

CDR3 coding DNA: TGTGCCAGCAGTCTATTACGACAGGGGGGGACTCCCCAGCATTTT. This codes for CASSLLRQGGTPQHF. The chain couples TRBV28 to TRBJ1-5, with 9 bases aligning to TRBD1. With V trimmed by 5 bases and J by 10 bases, 12 bases remained unmatched. Germline V gives CDR1 MDHEN, CDR2 SYDVKM. The CDR3 contains 15 residues. The complete variable domain, with remaining parts taken from reference TRBV28 and TRBJ1-5, reads DVKVTQSSRYLVKRTGEKVFLECVQDMDHENMFWYRQDPGLGLRLIYFSYDVKMKEKGDIPEGYSVSREKKERFSLILESASTNQTSMYLCASSLLRQGGTPQHFGDGTRLSIL.

The chain is built from TRBV7-9 and TRBJ2-2, with 9 nucleotides matching TRBD1. J lost 4 bases, V lost 4 bases, and 4 bases had no gene match. The CDR3 extends over 15 amino acids. From germline, CDR1 is SEHNR and CDR2 FQNEAQ (reference sequence). The CDR3 DNA follows: TGTGCCAGCAGCTCGGGACAGGGTGGCACCGGGGAGCTGTTTTTT. Protein: CASSSGQGGTGELFF.